Sequencing of this TCR beta chain was carried out in a study of response to subunit inactivated influenza vaccine. Study-level findings and limits: After each seasonal influenza vaccination, few new T cells are recruited, the authors suggested.

TCRdb reprocessed the RT-PCR reads with MiXCR, giving one entry per CDR3 protein. Among roughly 700,000 distinct CDR3 sequences listed, around 14% were seen once. This CDR3 comprises 13 residues. V was cut by 7 bases and J by 8 bases, with 18 bases left in between. CDR1 is DFQATT, CDR2 SNEGSKA, per germline (reference sequence). This clonotype was found a few times. Antigen specificity is unknown. This sequence was found in a man aged 45-65 years who received an inactivated influenza vaccine. Sequencing was performed on PBMCs from blood, taken approximately 13 days after vaccination. This rearrangement joins TRBV20-1 to TRBJ2-1; D unresolved. DNA of the CDR3: TGCAGTGTTGAAGCCCCGGCAGGAGATGAGCAGTTCTTC. This sequence encodes CSVEAPAGDEQFF.